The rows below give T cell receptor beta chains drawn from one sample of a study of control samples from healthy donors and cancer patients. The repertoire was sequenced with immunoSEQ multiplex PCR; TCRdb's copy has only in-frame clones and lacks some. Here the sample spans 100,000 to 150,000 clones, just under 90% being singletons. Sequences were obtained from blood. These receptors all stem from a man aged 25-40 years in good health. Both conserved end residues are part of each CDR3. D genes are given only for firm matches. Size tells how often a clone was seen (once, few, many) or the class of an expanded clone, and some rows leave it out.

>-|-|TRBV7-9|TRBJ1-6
CASSLLLGTYSPLHF
TGTGCCAGCAGCTTATTATTAGGGACGTATTCACCCCTCCACTTT
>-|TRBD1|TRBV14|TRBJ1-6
CASSQGQGLGSPLHF
TGTGCCAGCAGCCAAGGACAGGGCTTAGGGTCACCCCTCCACTTT
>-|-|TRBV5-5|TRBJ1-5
CASSLAGGQPQHF
TGTGCCAGCAGCTTGGCCGGAGGTCAGCCCCAGCATTTT
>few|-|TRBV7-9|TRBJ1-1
CASSGARLRETEAFF
TGTGCCAGCAGCGGGGCCAGGCTACGAGAGACTGAAGCTTTCTTT
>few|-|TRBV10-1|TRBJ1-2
CASSESRGARGYTF
TGCGCCAGCAGTGAGTCGAGGGGGGCACGGGGCTACACCTTC
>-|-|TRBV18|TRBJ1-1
CASSPRTVLVDPNTEAFF
TGTGCCAGCTCACCCCGGACAGTCCTCGTCGACCCGAACACTGAAGCTTTCTTT
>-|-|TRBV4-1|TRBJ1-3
CASSPMSGNTIYF
TGCGCCAGCAGCCCAATGTCTGGAAACACCATATATTTT
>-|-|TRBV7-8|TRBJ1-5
CASSFRAQGGDQPQHF
TGTGCCAGCAGCTTTAGGGCCCAGGGAGGCGATCAGCCCCAGCATTTT
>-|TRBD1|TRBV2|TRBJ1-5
CASSERGLLLRQPQHF
TGTGCCAGCAGTGAAAGGGGGCTACTCCTCCGTCAGCCCCAGCATTTT
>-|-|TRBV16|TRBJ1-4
CASSQNDGATNEKLFF
TGTGCCAGCAGCCAAAATGACGGAGCAACTAATGAAAAACTGTTTTTT